These 23 T cell receptor beta chains share one sample of origin, sequenced in a study of blood T cells in healthy people across ages (dated by TCRdb to about 2015). Preparation of the library involved 5' RACE. The reads were generated on an Illumina HiSeq 2500. The second PCR ran for roughly 7 to 12 cycles and used a J-beta primer mix along with a sample-barcoded 5' primer. TCRdb trimmed the raw reads at Q25, called clones with MiXCR and kept productive beta chains. Each CDR3 protein gets just one entry, which takes the most common genes and DNA from the rows behind it. For this sample the table gives about 1.4 million distinct CDR3 sequences, of which 55% to 75% were detected only once. 5.5% to 8% of the sample lies in the top ten. The sequenced sample consisted of blood. The source is a man younger than 30 in good health.

This rearrangement joins TRBV28 to TRBJ2-1; TRBD2 matches 15 bases. J was trimmed by 0 bases and V by 4 bases; bases with no gene match: 7. This CDR3 is built from 19 residues. The V gene's germline CDR1 is MDHEN and CDR2 SYDVKM. The CDR3 DNA sequence: TGTGCCAGCAGTTCCTGGACTAGCGGGGGGGTTTACTCCTACAATGAGCAGTTCTTC. Translating it yields CASSSWTSGGVYSYNEQFF. The full variable domain, its missing parts supplied by reference TRBV28 and TRBJ2-1, is DVKVTQSSRYLVKRTGEKVFLECVQDMDHENMFWYRQDPGLGLRLIYFSYDVKMKEKGDIPEGYSVSREKKERFSLILESASTNQTSMYLCASSSWTSGGVYSYNEQFFGPGTRLTVL.

The chain recombines TRBV6-6 with TRBJ1-1, with a tentative D call TRBD1 (5 bases). Germline loops: CDR1 MNHNY, CDR2 SVGAGI (reference sequence). The CDR3 spans 14 residues. Trimming took 5 bases from V and 5 from J, leaving 15 bases between them. CDR3 DNA: TGTGCCAGCAGTGCAACCTACGGGGGGACTGAAGCTTTCTTT. Translating it yields CASSATYGGTEAFF.

The rearrangement links TRBV20-1 to TRBJ2-3; 10 bases match TRBD1. This CDR3 has 16 residues. J was trimmed by 6 bases and V by 0 bases; bases with no gene match: 9. From germline, CDR1 is DFQATT and CDR2 SNEGSKA (reference sequence). CDR3 DNA sequence: TGCAGTGCTAGAGACCTACGGGACAGGGGTTACGATACGCAGTATTTT. Translated, it gives CSARDLRDRGYDTQYF.

This rearrangement joins TRBV6-5 to TRBJ1-6; 7 positions match TRBD1. The CDR3 runs to 18 residues. The V gene's germline CDR1 is MNHEY and CDR2 SVGAGI. Unmatched junction bases numbered 5, after V lost 0 bases and J lost 0 bases. The CDR3 DNA reads as TGTGCCAGCAGTTACTCCGGACAGGTCCACTCCTATAATTCACCCCTCCACTTT. Its translation is CASSYSGQVHSYNSPLHF.

This clonotype was recorded a few times. This chain uses TRBV28 with TRBJ2-5; D perhaps matches TRBD1 (6 bases). The germline CDR1 and CDR2 sequences are MDHEN and SYDVKM. This CDR3 contains 14 residues. Trimming left V 1 base short and J 2 bases short, with 8 bases between. The CDR3 region has the DNA TGTGCCAGCAGTTTATTTGGACAGCAAGAGACCCAGTACTTC. Translating it yields CASSLFGQQETQYF.

V and J are TRBV20-1 and TRBJ2-5; possibly TRBD2 for D (6 bases). The CDR3 is 14 amino acids. The V gene lost 5 bases and the J gene lost 2 bases, with 15 bases spanning the gap. Per the germline V gene, CDR1 is DFQATT and CDR2 is SNEGSKA (reference sequence). The CDR3 sequence: CSARRVGGQETQYF. DNA of the CDR3: TGCAGTGCTCGGAGGGTGGGGGGACAAGAGACCCAGTACTTC.

The rearrangement uses TRBV18 and TRBJ2-5; D remains unclear. The tail of the sequence fits TRBJ2-7 better, so the J call may be wrong. CDR1 is KGHSH and CDR2 is LQKENI in the germline V gene. CDR3 length equals 13 residues. The CDR3 sequence: CASSPSTGDEQYF. The DNA of the CDR3 is TGTGCCAGCTCACCGTCCACTGGCGACGAGCAGTACTTC.

This clonotype came up a few times. The chain recombines TRBV12-3 or TRBV12-4 with TRBJ2-7, with unresolved D. The CDR3 is 14 residues long. V was cut by 8 bases and J by 1 base, with 15 bases left in between. CDR3 protein: CASAAGESSYEQYF. CDR3 DNA sequence: TGTGCCAGCGCGGCTGGGGAAAGTTCCTACGAGCAGTACTTC.

This rearrangement joins TRBV12-3 or TRBV12-4 to TRBJ2-7; D gene uncertain. With 0 bases removed from V and 0 bases from J, the gap between germline ends came to 9 bases. This CDR3 contains 15 residues. The CDR3 spells CASSLAPRSSYEQYF. CDR3 bases: TGTGCCAGCAGTTTAGCCCCGAGGAGCTCCTACGAGCAGTACTTC.

The rearrangement uses TRBV6-5 and TRBJ2-1; 8 bases match TRBD1. Germline CDR1 and CDR2: MNHEY and SVGAGI. This CDR3 has 14 residues. V lost 5 bases, J lost 7 bases, and 7 bases stayed unmatched. The CDR3 DNA is TGTGCCAGCAGTCCTATGCAGGGGGCGAATGAGCAGTTCTTC. As protein: CASSPMQGANEQFF.

This chain joins TRBV20-1 and TRBJ1-2; maybe TRBD1 (5 bases). In germline, CDR1 is DFQATT, CDR2 SNEGSKA (reference sequence). V lost 1 base and J lost 0, with 12 bases in between. This CDR3 region has 15 residues. The CDR3 spells CSARVGGTTNYGYTF. CDR3 nucleotide sequence: TGCAGTGCTAGAGTCGGGGGGACGACTAACTATGGCTACACCTTC.

The chain links TRBV2 to TRBJ2-3, with D possibly being TRBD2 (6 bases). The ends were cut back, 6 bases at V and 2 bases at J, with 15 bases in the middle. The germline V gene encodes CDR1 SNHLY and CDR2 FYNNEI. CDR3 length: 15 residues. This CDR3 is CASSPGAGFTDTQYF. The CDR3 DNA follows: TGTGCCAGCAGCCCCGGTGCGGGATTCACAGATACGCAGTATTTT.

The CDR3 spells CSVGPGLHYGYTF. CDR3 nucleotides: TGCAGCGTTGGGCCGGGACTCCATTATGGCTACACCTTC. The J gene is TRBJ1-2, the V gene TRBV29-1; D is perhaps TRBD1 (5 bases). CDR3 length: 13 residues. V lost 4 bases and J 5 bases, leaving 14 bases between the germline ends. CDR1 SQVTM and CDR2 ANQGSEA come from the germline V gene. The variable domain in full, completed from reference TRBV29-1 and TRBJ1-2, reads SAVISQKPSRDICQRGTSLTIQCQVDSQVTMMFWYRQQPGQSLTLIATANQGSEATYESGFVIDKFPISRPNLTFSTLTVSNMSPEDSSIYLCSVGPGLHYGYTFGSGTRLTVV.

About this clonotype itself: A read error may explain this, as a much larger clone is one base away. This rearrangement joins TRBV27 to TRBJ2-5; D is unresolved. The DNA end is a closer match to TRBJ2-7, so the J assignment may be wrong. The V gene's germline CDR1 is MNHEY and CDR2 SMNVEV (reference sequence). The CDR3 is 12 residues long. In nucleotides, the CDR3 is TGTACCAGCAGTGCATTCACGGGCGAGCAGTACTTC. Its translation: CTSSAFTGEQYF.

The chain joins TRBV7-9 to TRBJ2-1, with TRBD2 identical over 9 bases. After removal of 4 bases from V and 4 bases from J, the junction contained 17 bases not matched to a gene. This CDR3 is built from 19 residues. Germline V gene lookup returns CDR1 SEHNR and CDR2 FQNEAQ (reference sequence). For the CDR3, the DNA is TGTGCCAGCAGCTCCCCCTCCGGCGCGGGAGGGCCAGGGTACAATGAGCAGTTCTTC. Its protein is CASSSPSGAGGPGYNEQFF.

V and J are TRBV5-1 and TRBJ1-1, with a weak D call TRBD1 (5 bases). CDR3 length equals 15 residues. V was trimmed by 0 bases and J by 2 bases, leaving 11 bases between them. Germline CDR1 SGHRS, CDR2 YFSETQ. Here the CDR3 reads CASSLGGAGNTEAFF. The DNA for the CDR3 is TGCGCCAGCAGCTTGGGAGGGGCTGGAAACACTGAAGCTTTCTTT.

The gene calls are TRBV4-2 and TRBJ2-1; 7 nucleotides agree with TRBD2. The CDR3 is 15 amino acids. Losses at the gene ends were 3 bases for V and 7 bases for J; bases not matched to a gene: 9. CDR1 is LGHNA and CDR2 is YNFKEQ in the germline V gene. The chain's CDR3 is CASSHPTGTTNEQFF. CDR3 DNA: TGTGCCAGCAGCCATCCCACCGGGACTACGAATGAGCAGTTCTTC.

As regards this clonotype: One end of the junction does not line up with germline, which may come from a read error. The rearrangement uses TRBV11-2 and TRBJ1-6; D is perhaps TRBD1 (5 bases). The CDR3 consists of 14 residues. The germline V gene encodes CDR1 SGHAT and CDR2 FQNNGV. The CDR3 is CAGSRQGSNSPLHF. The DNA for the CDR3 is TGTGCCGGCAGCCGCCAGGGATCGAATTCACCCCTCCACTTT.

The chain couples TRBV7-6 to TRBJ1-4, with D maybe TRBD1 (6 bases). The length of the CDR3 is 13 residues. V was shortened by 1 base and J by 8 bases, with 8 bases between the two germline ends. In germline, CDR1 is SGHVS, CDR2 FNYEAQ. The CDR3 is CASSLEGVEKLFF. The CDR3 nucleotides are TGTGCCAGCAGCTTAGAGGGGGTAGAAAAACTGTTTTTT.

This clonotype was counted a few times. The rearrangement links TRBV2 to TRBJ2-1; 9 bases map to TRBD1. V lost 9 bases, J lost 3 bases, and 6 bases stayed unmatched. CDR1 is SNHLY and CDR2 is FYNNEI in the germline V gene. The CDR3 consists of 14 residues. CDR3 nucleotides: TGTGCCAGTGGCGGACAGGGGATCTACAATGAGCAGTTCTTC. This encodes CASGGQGIYNEQFF.

This chain links TRBV27 with TRBJ1-5; TRBD1 is a possible D gene (5 bases). Trimming shortened V by 2 bases and J by 6 bases, and 11 bases separated the two germline ends. This CDR3 region has 14 residues. Germline V CDR1 and CDR2: MNHEY, SMNVEV (reference sequence). CDR3 sequence: CASSLRGQGQPQHF. CDR3 DNA sequence: TGTGCCAGCAGTTTACGCGGGCAGGGTCAGCCCCAGCATTTT.

This clonotype was recorded once. V and J are TRBV7-2 and TRBJ2-1, with 8 bases lining up with TRBD1. The V and J ends lost 1 base and 13 bases, in that order; junction bases with no gene match: 6. CDR1 is SGHTA and CDR2 is FQGNSA in the germline V gene. The CDR3 extends over 13 amino acids. The CDR3 loop reads CASSLGGTGDQFF. The CDR3, as DNA: TGTGCCAGCAGCTTAGGGGGGACAGGCGATCAGTTCTTC.

This clonotype was detected only a few times. The V gene is TRBV7-2, the J gene TRBJ2-7, with D hard to call. The CDR3 spans 14 residues. CDR1 is SGHTA and CDR2 is FQGNSA in the germline V gene. V dropped 6 bases and J dropped 7 bases, with 19 bases sitting between them. The CDR3 is CASSGLTGYNEQYF. The CDR3 DNA sequence: TGTGCCAGCAGTGGGTTGACTGGCTACAATGAGCAGTACTTC.